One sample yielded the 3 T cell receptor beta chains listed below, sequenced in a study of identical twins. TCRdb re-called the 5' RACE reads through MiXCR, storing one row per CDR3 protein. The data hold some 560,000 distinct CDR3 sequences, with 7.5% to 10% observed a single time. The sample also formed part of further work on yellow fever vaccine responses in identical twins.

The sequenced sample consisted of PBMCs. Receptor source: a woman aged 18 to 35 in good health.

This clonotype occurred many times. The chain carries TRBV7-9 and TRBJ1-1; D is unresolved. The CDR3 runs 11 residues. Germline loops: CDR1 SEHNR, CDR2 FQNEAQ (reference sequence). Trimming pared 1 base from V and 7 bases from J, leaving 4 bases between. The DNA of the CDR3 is TGTGCCAGCAGCTTAGGAGGTGAAGCTTTCTTT. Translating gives CASSLGGEAFF.

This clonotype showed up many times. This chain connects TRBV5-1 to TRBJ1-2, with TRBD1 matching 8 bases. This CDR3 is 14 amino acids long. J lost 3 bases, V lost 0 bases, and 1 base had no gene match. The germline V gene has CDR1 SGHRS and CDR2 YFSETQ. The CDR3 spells CASSLETGDYGYTF. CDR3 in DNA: TGCGCCAGCAGCTTGGAGACAGGGGACTATGGCTACACCTTC.

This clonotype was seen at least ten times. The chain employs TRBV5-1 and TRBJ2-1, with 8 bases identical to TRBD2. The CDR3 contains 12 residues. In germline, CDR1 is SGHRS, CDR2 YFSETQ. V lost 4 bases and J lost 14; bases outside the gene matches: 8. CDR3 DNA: TGCGCCAGCAGCACAAGCGGGGGTCGAGAGTTCTTC. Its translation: CASSTSGGREFF. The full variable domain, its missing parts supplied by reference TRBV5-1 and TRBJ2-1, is KAGVTQTPRYLIKTRGQQVTLSCSPISGHRSVSWYQQTPGQGLQFLFEYFSETQRNKGNFPGRFSGRQFSNSRSEMNVSTLELGDSALYLCASSTSGGREFFGPGTRLTVL.